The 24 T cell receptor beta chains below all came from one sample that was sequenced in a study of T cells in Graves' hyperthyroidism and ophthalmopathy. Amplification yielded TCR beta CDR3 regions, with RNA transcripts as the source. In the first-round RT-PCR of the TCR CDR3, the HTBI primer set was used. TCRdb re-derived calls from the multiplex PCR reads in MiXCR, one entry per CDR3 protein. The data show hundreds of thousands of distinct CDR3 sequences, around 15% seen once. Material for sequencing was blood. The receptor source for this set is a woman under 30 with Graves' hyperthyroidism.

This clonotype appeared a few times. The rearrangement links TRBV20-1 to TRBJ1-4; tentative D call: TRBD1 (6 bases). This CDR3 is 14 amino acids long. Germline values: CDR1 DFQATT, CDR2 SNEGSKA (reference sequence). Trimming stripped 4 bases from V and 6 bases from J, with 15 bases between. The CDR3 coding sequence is TGCAGTGCTAAGAAGGGGGGGCAGGATGAAAAACTGTTTTTT. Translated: CSAKKGGQDEKLFF.

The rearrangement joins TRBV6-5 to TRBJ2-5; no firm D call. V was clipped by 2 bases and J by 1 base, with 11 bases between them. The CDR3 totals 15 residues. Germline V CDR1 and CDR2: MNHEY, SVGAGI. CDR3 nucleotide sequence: TGTGCCAGCAGTTACAGGGATCGCGGCCAAGAGACCCAGTACTTC. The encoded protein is CASSYRDRGQETQYF.

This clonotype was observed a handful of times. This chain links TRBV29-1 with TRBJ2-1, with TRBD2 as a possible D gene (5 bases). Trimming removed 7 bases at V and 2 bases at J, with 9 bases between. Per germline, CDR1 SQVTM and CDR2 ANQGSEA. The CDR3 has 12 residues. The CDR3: CSATGTYNEQFF. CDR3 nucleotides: TGCAGCGCCACGGGGACCTACAATGAGCAGTTCTTC.

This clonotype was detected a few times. The CDR3: CASSQATGREAFF. DNA for the CDR3: TGCGCCAGCAGCCAAGCGACAGGGCGCGAAGCTTTCTTT. The chain joins TRBV4-3 to TRBJ1-1; 7 bases align to TRBD1. Germline-derived CDR1 and CDR2 are LGHNA and YSLEER. The trim removed 1 base at V and 8 bases at J, leaving 4 bases unmatched. The CDR3 totals 13 residues.

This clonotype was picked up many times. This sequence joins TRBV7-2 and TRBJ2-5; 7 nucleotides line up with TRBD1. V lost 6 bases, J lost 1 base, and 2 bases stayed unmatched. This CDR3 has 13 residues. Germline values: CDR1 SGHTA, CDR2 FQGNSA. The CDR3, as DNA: TGTGCCAGCAGTCGACAGGGCCAAGAGACCCAGTACTTC. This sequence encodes CASSRQGQETQYF.

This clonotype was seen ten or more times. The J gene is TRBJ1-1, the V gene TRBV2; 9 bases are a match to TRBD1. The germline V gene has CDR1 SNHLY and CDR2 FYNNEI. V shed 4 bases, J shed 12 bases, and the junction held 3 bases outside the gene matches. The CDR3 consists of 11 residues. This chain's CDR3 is CASSGGTGTFF. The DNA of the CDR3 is TGTGCCAGCAGTGGGGGGACAGGGACTTTCTTT.

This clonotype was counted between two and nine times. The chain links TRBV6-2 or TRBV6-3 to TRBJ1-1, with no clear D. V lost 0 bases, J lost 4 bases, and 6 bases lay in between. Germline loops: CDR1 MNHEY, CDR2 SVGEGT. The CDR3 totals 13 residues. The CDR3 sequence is CASSYSYATEAFF. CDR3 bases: TGTGCCAGCAGTTACTCCTACGCCACTGAAGCTTTCTTT.

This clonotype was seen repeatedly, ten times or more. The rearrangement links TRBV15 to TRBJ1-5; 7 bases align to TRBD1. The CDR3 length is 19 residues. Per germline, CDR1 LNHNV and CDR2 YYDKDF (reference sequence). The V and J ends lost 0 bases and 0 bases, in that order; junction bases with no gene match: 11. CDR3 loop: CATSRDYRDSRYSNQPQHF. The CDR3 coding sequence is TGTGCCACCAGCAGAGATTATCGGGACAGCCGATATAGCAATCAGCCCCAGCATTTT. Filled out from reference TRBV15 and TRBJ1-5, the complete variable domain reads DAMVIQNPRYQVTQFGKPVTLSCSQTLNHNVMYWYQQKSSQAPKLLFHYYDKDFNNEADTPDNFQSRRPNTSFCFLDIRSPGLGDTAMYLCATSRDYRDSRYSNQPQHFGDGTRLSIL.

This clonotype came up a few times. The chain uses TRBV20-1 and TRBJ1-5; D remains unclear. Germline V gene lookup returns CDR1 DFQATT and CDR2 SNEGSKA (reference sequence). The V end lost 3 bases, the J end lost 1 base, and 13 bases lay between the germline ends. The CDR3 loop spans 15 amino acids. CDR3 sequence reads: CSARRLAPSNQPQHF. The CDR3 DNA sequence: TGCAGTGCTAGGCGACTGGCACCGAGCAATCAGCCCCAGCATTTT.

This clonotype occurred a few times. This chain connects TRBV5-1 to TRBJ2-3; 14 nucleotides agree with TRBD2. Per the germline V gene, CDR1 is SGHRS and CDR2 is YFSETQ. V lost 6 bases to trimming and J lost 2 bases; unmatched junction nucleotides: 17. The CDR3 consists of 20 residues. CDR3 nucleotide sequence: TGCGCCAGCAAGCAGATAACCGGGACTAGCGGGGGCCCACACACAGATACGCAGTATTTT. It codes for CASKQITGTSGGPHTDTQYF.

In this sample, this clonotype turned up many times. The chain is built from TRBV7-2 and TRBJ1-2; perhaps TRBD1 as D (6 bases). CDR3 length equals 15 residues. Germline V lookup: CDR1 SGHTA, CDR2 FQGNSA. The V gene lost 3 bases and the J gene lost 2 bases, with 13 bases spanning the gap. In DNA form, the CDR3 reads TGTGCCAGCAGCTTCTCCGGGGACAAAAACTATGGCTACACCTTC. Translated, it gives CASSFSGDKNYGYTF.

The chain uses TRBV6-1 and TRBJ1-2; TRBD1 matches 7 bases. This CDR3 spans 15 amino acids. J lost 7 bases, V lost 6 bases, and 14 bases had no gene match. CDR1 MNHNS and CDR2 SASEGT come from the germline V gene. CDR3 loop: CASRTPGRGWGGYTF. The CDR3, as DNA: TGTGCCAGCAGAACTCCGGGCAGGGGGTGGGGTGGCTACACCTTC.

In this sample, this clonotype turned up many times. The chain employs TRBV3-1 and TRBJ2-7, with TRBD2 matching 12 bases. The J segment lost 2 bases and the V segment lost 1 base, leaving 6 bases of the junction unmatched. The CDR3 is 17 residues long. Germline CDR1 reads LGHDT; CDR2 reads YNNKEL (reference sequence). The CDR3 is CASSQGLLAGGAYEQYF. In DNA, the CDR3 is TGTGCCAGCAGCCAAGGCCTACTAGCGGGGGGCGCCTACGAGCAGTACTTC.

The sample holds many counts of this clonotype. The CDR3, as DNA: TGCAGTGCCAGCCAGGAGAGGGTAGCGGGCACAGATACGCAGTATTTT. Translated, it gives CSASQERVAGTDTQYF. The rearrangement links TRBV20-1 to TRBJ2-3; D perhaps matches TRBD2 (6 bases). Germline lookup yields CDR1 DFQATT and CDR2 SNEGSKA (reference sequence). There are 16 residues in the CDR3. V lost 6 bases and J 1 base, leaving 20 bases between the germline ends.

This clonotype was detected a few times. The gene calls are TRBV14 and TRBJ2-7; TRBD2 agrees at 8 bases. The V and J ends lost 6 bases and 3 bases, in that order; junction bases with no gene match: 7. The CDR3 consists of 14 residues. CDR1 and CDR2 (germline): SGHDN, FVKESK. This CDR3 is CASRGGGPVYEQYF. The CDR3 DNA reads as TGTGCCAGCAGGGGCGGGGGGCCGGTCTACGAGCAGTACTTC.

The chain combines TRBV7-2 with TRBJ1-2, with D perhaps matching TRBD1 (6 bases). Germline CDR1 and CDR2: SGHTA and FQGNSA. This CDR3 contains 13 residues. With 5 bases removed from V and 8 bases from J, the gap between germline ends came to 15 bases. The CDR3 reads CASSRGTLLGYTF. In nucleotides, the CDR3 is TGTGCCAGCAGCCGCGGGACACTCCTGGGCTACACCTTC.

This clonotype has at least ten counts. The chain's CDR3 is CASSFRQGLGYTF. CDR3 DNA sequence: TGCGCCAGCAGCTTCCGACAGGGTTTGGGCTACACCTTC. V and J are TRBV5-1 and TRBJ1-2, with 7 bases matching TRBD1. Germline V lookup: CDR1 SGHRS, CDR2 YFSETQ. The CDR3 is made up of 13 amino acids. J lost 8 bases, V lost 2 bases, and 6 bases had no gene match.

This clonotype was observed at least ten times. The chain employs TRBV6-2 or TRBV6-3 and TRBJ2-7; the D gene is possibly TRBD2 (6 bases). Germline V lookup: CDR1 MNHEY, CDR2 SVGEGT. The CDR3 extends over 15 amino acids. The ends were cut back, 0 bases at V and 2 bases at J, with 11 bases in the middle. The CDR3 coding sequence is TGTGCCAGCAGTTACTCTGGCGGGGCGACCTACGAGCAGTACTTC. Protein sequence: CASSYSGGATYEQYF.

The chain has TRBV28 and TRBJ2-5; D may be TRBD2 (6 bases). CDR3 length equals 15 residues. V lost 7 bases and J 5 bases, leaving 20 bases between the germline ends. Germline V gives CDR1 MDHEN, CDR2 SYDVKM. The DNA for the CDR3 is TGTGCCAGCACCCATATGGGAGGCCAGTGGGAGACCCAGTACTTC. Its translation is CASTHMGGQWETQYF.

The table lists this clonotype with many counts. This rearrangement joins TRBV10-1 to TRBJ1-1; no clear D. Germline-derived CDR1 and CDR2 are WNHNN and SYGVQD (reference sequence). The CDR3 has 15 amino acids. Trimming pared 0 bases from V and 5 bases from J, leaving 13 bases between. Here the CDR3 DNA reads TGCGCCAGCAGTGAGTCCGACGGGGTGGAAACTGAAGCTTTCTTT. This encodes CASSESDGVETEAFF.

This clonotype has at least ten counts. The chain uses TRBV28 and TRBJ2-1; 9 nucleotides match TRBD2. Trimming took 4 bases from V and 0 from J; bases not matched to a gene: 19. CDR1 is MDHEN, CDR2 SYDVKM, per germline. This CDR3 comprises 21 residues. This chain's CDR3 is CASSSPRTSALSSSSYNEQFF. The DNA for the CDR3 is TGTGCCAGCAGTTCCCCCAGGACTAGCGCGCTATCTAGCAGCTCCTACAATGAGCAGTTCTTC.

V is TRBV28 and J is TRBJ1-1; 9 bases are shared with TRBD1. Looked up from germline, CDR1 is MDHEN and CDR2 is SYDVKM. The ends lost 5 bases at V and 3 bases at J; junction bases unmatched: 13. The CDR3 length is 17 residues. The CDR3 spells CASSPPDRGDEYTEAFF. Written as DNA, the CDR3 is TGTGCCAGCAGTCCACCGGACAGGGGAGATGAGTACACTGAAGCTTTCTTT.

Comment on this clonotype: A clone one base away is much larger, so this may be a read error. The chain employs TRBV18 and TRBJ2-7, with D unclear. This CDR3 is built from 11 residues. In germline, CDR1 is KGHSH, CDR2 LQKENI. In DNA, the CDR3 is TGTGCCAGCTCAGAACCGGGCGAGAAGTACTTC. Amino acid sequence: CASSEPGEKYF.

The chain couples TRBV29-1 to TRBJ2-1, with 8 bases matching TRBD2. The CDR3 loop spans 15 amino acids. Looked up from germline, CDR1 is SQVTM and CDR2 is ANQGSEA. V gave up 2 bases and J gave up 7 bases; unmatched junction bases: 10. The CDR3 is CSVENPSGSPNEQFF. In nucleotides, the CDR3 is TGCAGCGTTGAAAACCCTAGCGGGTCCCCAAATGAGCAGTTCTTC.